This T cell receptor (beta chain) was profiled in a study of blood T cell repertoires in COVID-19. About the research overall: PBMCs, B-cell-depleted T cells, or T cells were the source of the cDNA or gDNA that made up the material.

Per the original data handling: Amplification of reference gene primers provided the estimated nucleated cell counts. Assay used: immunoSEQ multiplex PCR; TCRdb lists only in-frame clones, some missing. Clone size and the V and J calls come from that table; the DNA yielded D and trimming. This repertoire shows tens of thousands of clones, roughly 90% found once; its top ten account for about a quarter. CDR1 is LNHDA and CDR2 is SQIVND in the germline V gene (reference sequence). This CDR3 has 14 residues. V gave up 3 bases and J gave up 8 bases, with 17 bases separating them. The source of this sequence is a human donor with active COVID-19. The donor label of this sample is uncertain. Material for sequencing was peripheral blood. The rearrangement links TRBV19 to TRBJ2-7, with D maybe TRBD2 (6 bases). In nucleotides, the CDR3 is TGTGCCAGTAGTATGGGTCAGGGAGGTCGACAGCAGTACTTC. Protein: CASSMGQGGRQQYF.